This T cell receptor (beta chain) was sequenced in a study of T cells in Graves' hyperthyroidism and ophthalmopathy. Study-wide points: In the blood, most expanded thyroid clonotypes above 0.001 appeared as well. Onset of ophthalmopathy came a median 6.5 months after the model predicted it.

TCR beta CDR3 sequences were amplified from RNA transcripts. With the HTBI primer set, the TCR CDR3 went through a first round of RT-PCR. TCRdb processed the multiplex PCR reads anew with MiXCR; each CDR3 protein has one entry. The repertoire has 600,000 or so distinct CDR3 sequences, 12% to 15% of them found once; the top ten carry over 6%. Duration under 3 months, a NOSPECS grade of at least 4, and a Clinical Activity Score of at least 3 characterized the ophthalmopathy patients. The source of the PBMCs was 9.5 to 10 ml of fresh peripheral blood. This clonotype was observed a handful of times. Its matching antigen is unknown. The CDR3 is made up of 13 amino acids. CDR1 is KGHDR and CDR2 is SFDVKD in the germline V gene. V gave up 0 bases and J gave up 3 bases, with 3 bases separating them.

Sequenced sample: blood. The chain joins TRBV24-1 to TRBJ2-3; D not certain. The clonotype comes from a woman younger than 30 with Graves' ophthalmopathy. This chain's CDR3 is CATSDLRTDTQYF. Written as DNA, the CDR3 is TGTGCCACCAGTGATTTGAGGACAGATACGCAGTATTTT.